This TCR beta chain was obtained from a study of blood T cell dynamics during melanoma immunotherapy. Time point reported: pre-treatment baseline. At 12 weeks after first infusion, RECIST 1.1 defined response for most patients. The germline V gene has CDR1 LGHNA and CDR2 YNFKEQ. V was clipped by 0 bases and J by 5 bases; unmatched bases: 7. CDR3 length equals 16 residues. Turning to this clone: Its antigen is not identified. This sample also contains other DNA sequences that code for the same CDR3.

Each bulk PBMC sample had around 380 ng DNA loaded. Method: immunoSEQ multiplex PCR; TCRdb's copy keeps in-frame clones and lacks some. This table has some 15,000 clones, approximately 90% appearing once. Study observations and caveats: It remained unknown if the driving T cell clones were melanoma-specific.

The gene calls are TRBV4-2 and TRBJ2-5; 9 bases fit TRBD2. Sequencing was performed on blood, taken from a patient treated with checkpoint blockade. The receptor was derived from a human donor with melanoma. CDR3 in amino acids: CASSQEGGGARETQYF. The CDR3 DNA follows: TGTGCCAGCAGCCAAGAAGGCGGGGGGGCTCGGGAGACCCAGTACTTC.